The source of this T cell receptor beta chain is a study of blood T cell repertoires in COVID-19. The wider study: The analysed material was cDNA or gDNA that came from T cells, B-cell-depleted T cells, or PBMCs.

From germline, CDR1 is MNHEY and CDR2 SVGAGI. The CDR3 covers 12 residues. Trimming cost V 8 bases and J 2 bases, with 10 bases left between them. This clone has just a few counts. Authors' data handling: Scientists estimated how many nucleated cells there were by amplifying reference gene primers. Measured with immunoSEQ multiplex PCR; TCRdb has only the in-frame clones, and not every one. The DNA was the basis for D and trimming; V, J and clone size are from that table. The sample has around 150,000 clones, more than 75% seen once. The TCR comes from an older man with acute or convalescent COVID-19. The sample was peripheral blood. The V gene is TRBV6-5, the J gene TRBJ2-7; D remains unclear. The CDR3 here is CASWSYAYEQYF. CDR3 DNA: TGTGCCAGCTGGAGTTACGCCTACGAGCAGTACTTC.